This is a list of T cell receptor beta chains from one sample in a study of T-cell reconstitution after alpha-beta-depleted transplantation in children. TCRdb redid the calling of the PCR reads with MiXCR, one entry per CDR3 protein. Of about 200,000 distinct CDR3 sequences listed, 13% to 15% are singletons. The sequences come from PBMCs from the stem cell graft donor, collected from the stem cell graft. The receptors here all came from a human donor who donated a stem cell graft to a child with acute lymphoblastic leukemia. The CDR3 runs from the conserved cysteine through the conserved F or W. Each record gives: clone size, V gene, CDR3 protein. Clone size is not always given. Where it is, it says once, few, many or a class for expanded clones.

>many|TRBV6-5
CASSYSEGTSYEQYF
>-|TRBV20-1
CSARVAGRGREQYF
>-|TRBV29-1
CSVEEGPEAFF
>many|TRBV20-1
CSASDRPHSGNTIYF
>-|TRBV30
CARSPGGTDTQYF
>-|TRBV3-1
CASSQAQGTSGSPLSYNEQFF
>-|TRBV29-1
CSVGSSLNYEAFF
>-|TRBV28
CASLGVAGGAGYTF
>-|TRBV12-5
CASGLTRDGHPNTGELFF
>many|TRBV12-3/TRBV12-4
CASSFLADPSTDTQYF
>-|TRBV18
CASSPGQRGSYNEQFF
>few|TRBV4-1
CASSPTRKRLEGKPTDTQYF
>many|TRBV3-1
CASSQRLTVEGSPLHF
>many|TRBV4-1
CASSFSPAPGEKLFF
>many|TRBV5-1
CASSLEGHPSRETQYF
>many|TRBV20-1
CSAADSGRAGKTQYF
>-|TRBV7-2
CASSPTRAGYEQYF
>many|TRBV12-3/TRBV12-4
CASSGQGRRANYGYTF
>-|TRBV5-1
CASSLSLQTGTQYF
>few|TRBV5-1
CASSTGEANYEQYF
>many|TRBV13
CASSLALLTGEYEQYF
>-|TRBV29-1
CSVEERPQSSGRAFREQYF
>many|TRBV5-5
CASTTGAGTTEQFF
>many|TRBV20-1
CSARDGTTSSYNEQFF
>many|TRBV20-1
CSASGAGEKLFF
>many|TRBV12-3/TRBV12-4
CASSPDRGAYNEQFF
>many|TRBV5-1
CASNRDREGEQYF
>-|TRBV24-1
CATSDSGRHSNQPQHF
>many|TRBV7-8
CASSTVGDTEAFF
>-|TRBV7-2
CASSRDRAGTEAFF
>many|TRBV10-3
CAISQGGGLGTGELFF
>many|TRBV7-8
CASKLGASGFYNEQFF
>-|TRBV30
CAGLAGPYNEQFF
>many|TRBV27
CASSWQGGGTDTQYF
>many|TRBV27
CASSGRHLTTNEKLFF